What follows are 8 T cell receptor beta chains derived from one specimen sequenced in a study of monozygotic twins with inflammatory bowel disease. Following a re-call of the 5' RACE reads, TCRdb has one entry per CDR3 protein and lacks DNA. This sample carries around 410,000 distinct CDR3 sequences, with about 2.3% going to the ten biggest clones. The sequencing sample was made of blood. The receptors here all came from a human donor with ulcerative colitis or Crohn's disease, or a healthy co-twin of an affected twin (not recorded which).

This chain uses TRBV3-1 with TRBJ1-1; TCRdb outputs TRBD1, but without DNA this stays unchecked. Germline CDR1 and CDR2: LGHDT and YNNKEL (reference sequence). The CDR3 has 13 amino acids. The chain's CDR3 is CASTQTGGTEAFF.

The CDR3 region is CASSYSAGGGGRYGYTF. The chain links TRBV6-5 to TRBJ1-2. This CDR3 comprises 17 residues. The germline gives CDR1 MNHEY, CDR2 SVGAGI.

V is TRBV12-3 or TRBV12-4 and J is TRBJ1-1. CDR3 length: 14 residues. CDR3 residues: CASSLGEADTEAFF.

The chain combines TRBV29-1 with TRBJ2-7; TCRdb's D gene call, TRBD1, goes unchecked for lack of DNA. Germline V gene sequence: CDR1 SQVTM, CDR2 ANQGSEA. This CDR3 region has 15 residues. The chain's CDR3 is CSVETRDRGTYEQYF.

The genes are TRBV7-9 and TRBJ2-1; TCRdb proposes TRBD2, but this gene call is untestable without DNA. The CDR3 length is 14 residues. CDR1 is SEHNR and CDR2 is FQNEAQ in the germline V gene (reference sequence). CDR3 loop: CASSESGYYNEQFF.

This rearrangement joins TRBV14 to TRBJ1-1. The CDR3 runs 14 residues. Germline-derived CDR1 and CDR2 are SGHDN and FVKESK. This CDR3 is CASSQEMWGAEAFF.

The chain links TRBV11-1 to TRBJ2-3; checking the TCRdb D call of TRBD2 is not possible without DNA. The CDR3 runs 16 residues. Per the germline V gene, CDR1 is SGHAT and CDR2 is FQDESV (reference sequence). CDR3 in amino acids: CASSLRTLREEGTQYF.

The chain couples TRBV7-6 to TRBJ1-4; TCRdb's assignment of TRBD1 cannot be checked, as there is no DNA. This CDR3 spans 15 amino acids. Germline CDR1 reads SGHVS; CDR2 reads FNYEAQ. CDR3 in amino acids: CASSSLRGANEKLFF.